This T cell receptor (beta chain) was observed in a study of graft-versus-host responses after intestinal transplantation. Study observations and caveats: Researchers found peak circulating GvH clone levels linked to early post-transplant HvG declines.

Points on this clone: Its cognate antigen is unknown.

The CDR3 loop spans 21 amino acids. V was trimmed by 0 bases and J by 0 bases, leaving 25 bases between them. Germline V gene lookup returns CDR1 KGHSH and CDR2 LQKENI. Graft tissue was processed to release intraepithelial and lamina propria lymphocytes. The data were produced by immunoSEQ multiplex PCR, yet TCRdb's version contains in-frame clones alone and is incomplete. The table includes over 60,000 clones, 75% to 90% detected once. The sample was ileum tissue, taken approximately 370 days after transplant. This clonotype was obtained from a human patient who received an intestinal transplant, so some T cells may come from the graft donor. The chain combines TRBV18 with TRBJ2-3, with D possibly TRBD2 on 5 matching bases. The CDR3 coding sequence is TGTGCCAGCTCACCACCGATGGAGGTGAATAATTACTTTTCTAGCACAGATACGCAGTATTTT. The encoded protein is CASSPPMEVNNYFSSTDTQYF.